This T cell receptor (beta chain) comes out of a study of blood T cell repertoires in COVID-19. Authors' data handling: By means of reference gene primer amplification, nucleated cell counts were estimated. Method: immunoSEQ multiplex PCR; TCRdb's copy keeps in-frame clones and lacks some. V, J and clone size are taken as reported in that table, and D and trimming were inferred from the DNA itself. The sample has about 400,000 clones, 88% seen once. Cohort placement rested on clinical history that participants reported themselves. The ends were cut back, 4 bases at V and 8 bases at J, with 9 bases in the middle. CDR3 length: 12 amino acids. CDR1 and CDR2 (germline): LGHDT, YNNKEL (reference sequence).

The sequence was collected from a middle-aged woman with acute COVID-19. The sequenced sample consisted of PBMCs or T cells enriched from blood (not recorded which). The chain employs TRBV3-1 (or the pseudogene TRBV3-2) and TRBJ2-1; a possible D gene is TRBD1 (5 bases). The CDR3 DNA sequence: TGTGCCAGCAGCCCTCAGGGCGATGAGCAGTTCTTC. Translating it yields CASSPQGDEQFF.